The 22 T cell receptor beta chains in this list originate from one sample, sequenced in a study of blood T cell repertoires in COVID-19. Repertoires were generated with immunoSEQ multiplex PCR, while TCRdb's copy carries only in-frame clones and drops some. The repertoire includes about 96,000 clones, around 90% of them detected once, and around 3.9% sits in the top ten. Sequenced material: peripheral blood. These receptors were collected from a human donor with COVID-19, enrolled during active disease. The donor label of this sample is uncertain.

V and J are TRBV19 and TRBJ2-7; D may be TRBD1 (5 bases). Trimming left V 1 base short and J 5 bases short, with 9 bases between. Germline V gives CDR1 LNHDA, CDR2 SQIVND (reference sequence). This CDR3 has 13 residues. The CDR3 nucleotides are TGTGCCAGTAGTATAGTACAGGACGACGAGCAGTACTTC. Protein product: CASSIVQDDEQYF.

This clone was recorded once. J is TRBJ1-3 and V is TRBV6-6, with a weak D call TRBD1 (6 bases). This CDR3 has 15 residues. V lost 3 bases to trimming and J lost 4 bases, with 13 bases between them. Germline CDR1 MNHNY, CDR2 SVGAGI (reference sequence). The CDR3, as DNA: TGTGCCAGCAGTTATCAGGGGCGATCAGGAAACACCATATATTTT. As protein: CASSYQGRSGNTIYF.

V is TRBV19 and J is TRBJ1-1; D gene ambiguous. There are 16 residues in the CDR3. Germline V gene data show CDR1 as LNHDA and CDR2 as SQIVND (reference sequence). Trimming took off 3 bases at V and 6 bases at J, with 20 bases between the two ends. CDR3 region: CASSMGNSLMRPEAFF. In nucleotides, the CDR3 is TGTGCCAGTAGTATGGGTAACAGCCTTATGCGCCCTGAAGCTTTCTTT.

This chain uses TRBV10-3 with TRBJ1-5; maybe TRBD1 (6 bases). Germline V lookup: CDR1 ENHRY, CDR2 SYGVKD. V lost 4 bases, J lost 5 bases, and 6 bases lay in between. The CDR3 extends over 12 amino acids. The DNA of the CDR3 is TGTGCCATCAGTGCAGGGGATCAGCCCCAGCATTTT. Amino acids: CAISAGDQPQHF.

The chain uses TRBV18 and TRBJ2-7, with a possible D match to TRBD2 (6 bases). V was trimmed by 4 bases and J by 3 bases, leaving 10 bases between them. Germline CDR1 KGHSH, CDR2 LQKENI. The CDR3 is 13 amino acids. CDR3 DNA sequence: TGTGCCAGCTCACTGACTAGTTACTACGAGCAGTACTTC. Amino acid sequence: CASSLTSYYEQYF. Filled out from reference TRBV18 and TRBJ2-7, the complete variable domain reads NAGVMQNPRHLVRRRGQEARLRCSPMKGHSHVYWYRQLPEEGLKFMVYLQKENIIDESGMPKERFSAEFPKEGPSILRIQQVVRGDSAAYFCASSLTSYYEQYFGPGTRLTVT.

This chain uses TRBV7-9 with TRBJ2-7; 7 bases map to TRBD1. This CDR3 region has 15 residues. Per germline, CDR1 SEHNR and CDR2 FQNEAQ (reference sequence). V lost 1 base to trimming and J lost 2 bases; unmatched junction nucleotides: 5. The CDR3 spells CASSLGQGITYEQYF. In DNA form, the CDR3 reads TGTGCCAGCAGCTTAGGACAGGGCATAACCTACGAGCAGTACTTC.

The chain combines TRBV20-1 with TRBJ2-1, with D maybe TRBD2 (5 bases). V was clipped by 3 bases and J by 7 bases, with 16 bases between them. Germline lookup yields CDR1 DFQATT and CDR2 SNEGSKA (reference sequence). CDR3 length: 14 amino acids. CDR3 loop: CSASPGRGWNEQFF. CDR3 nucleotides: TGCAGTGCTAGTCCGGGAAGAGGGTGGAATGAGCAGTTCTTC.

This chain joins TRBV19 and TRBJ2-1; maybe TRBD1 (5 bases). Trimming took 7 bases from V and 6 from J, leaving 16 bases between them. Per the germline V gene, CDR1 is LNHDA and CDR2 is SQIVND (reference sequence). The CDR3 has 14 amino acids. The CDR3 DNA is TGTGCCAGTACCACTGGGTTGCAGGGCAATGAGCAGTTCTTC. Its translation is CASTTGLQGNEQFF.

The V gene is TRBV4-2, the J gene TRBJ1-1; D gene ambiguous. The CDR3 length is 16 residues. The V end was cut by 0 bases, the J end by 1 base, with 12 bases between. Germline V gene sequence: CDR1 LGHNA, CDR2 YNFKEQ. CDR3 coding DNA: TGTGCCAGCAGCCAAGATGGCGTGGGAGCGAACACTGAAGCTTTCTTT. Protein product: CASSQDGVGANTEAFF.

This chain links TRBV15 with TRBJ2-3; TRBD2 is a possible D gene (6 bases). Trimming shortened V by 1 base and J by 5 bases, and 7 bases separated the two germline ends. The CDR3 is 13 residues long. Germline loops: CDR1 LNHNV, CDR2 YYDKDF (reference sequence). The chain's CDR3 is CATSRAREDTQYF. In nucleotides, the CDR3 is TGTGCCACCAGCAGAGCGCGGGAAGATACGCAGTATTTT. Looking up the rest from reference TRBV15 and TRBJ2-3 gives the full variable domain: DAMVIQNPRYQVTQFGKPVTLSCSQTLNHNVMYWYQQKSSQAPKLLFHYYDKDFNNEADTPDNFQSRRPNTSFCFLDIRSPGLGDTAMYLCATSRAREDTQYFGPGTRLTVL.

The V gene is TRBV19, the J gene TRBJ1-4, with D possibly being TRBD1 (5 bases). V lost 2 bases and J 5 bases, leaving 9 bases between the germline ends. This CDR3 region has 14 residues. The germline V gene has CDR1 LNHDA and CDR2 SQIVND (reference sequence). The DNA for the CDR3 is TGTGCCAGTAGTATACAGGGAGGAAATGAAAAACTGTTTTTT. This encodes CASSIQGGNEKLFF.

This chain's CDR3 is CAISGGTGDETDTQYF. The DNA of the CDR3 is TGTGCCATCAGCGGAGGGACAGGGGACGAGACAGATACGCAGTATTTT. The chain employs TRBV10-3 and TRBJ2-3, with 10 bases fitting TRBD1. The CDR3 is 16 amino acids. Germline CDR1 ENHRY, CDR2 SYGVKD. The V and J ends lost 6 bases and 3 bases, in that order; junction bases with no gene match: 9.

The chain is built from TRBV27 and TRBJ1-1; tentatively, D is TRBD1 (5 bases). The CDR3 covers 13 residues. CDR1 MNHEY and CDR2 SMNVEV come from the germline V gene (reference sequence). V gave up 6 bases and J gave up 1 base, with 9 bases separating them. The CDR3, as DNA: TGTGCCAGCAGCTTCGACAGGAACACTGAAGCTTTCTTT. As protein: CASSFDRNTEAFF.

The chain joins TRBV5-1 to TRBJ2-7; D may be TRBD1 (6 bases). Germline CDR1 reads SGHRS; CDR2 reads YFSETQ. Between the trimmed V and J ends, which lost 4 bases and 0 bases, there was a span of 14 bases. CDR3 length: 15 residues. The CDR3: CASSPIQGHSYEQYF. CDR3 in DNA: TGCGCCAGCAGCCCTATTCAGGGGCACTCCTACGAGCAGTACTTC.

The chain couples TRBV6-5 to TRBJ2-1; D is ambiguous. The CDR3 runs 11 residues. Germline V lookup: CDR1 MNHEY, CDR2 SVGAGI. The V gene lost 5 bases and the J gene lost 9 bases, with 8 bases spanning the gap. The CDR3 sequence is CASSRSSEQFF. The CDR3 region has the DNA TGTGCCAGCAGTCGCTCCAGTGAGCAGTTCTTC.

V is TRBV18 and J is TRBJ1-3; tentatively, D is TRBD1 (5 bases). Germline values: CDR1 KGHSH, CDR2 LQKENI. This CDR3 is 14 amino acids long. V was pared by 6 bases and J by 0 bases, with 9 bases between. The CDR3 DNA follows: TGTGCCAGCTCCCCAGACAGCTCTGGAAACACCATATATTTT. Translation gives CASSPDSSGNTIYF. Combining the CDR3 with reference TRBV18 and TRBJ1-3 gives the whole variable domain NAGVMQNPRHLVRRRGQEARLRCSPMKGHSHVYWYRQLPEEGLKFMVYLQKENIIDESGMPKERFSAEFPKEGPSILRIQQVVRGDSAAYFCASSPDSSGNTIYFGEGSWLTVV.

The rearrangement links TRBV28 to TRBJ1-5; maybe TRBD1 (6 bases). The V end was cut by 5 bases, the J end by 5 bases, with 16 bases between. CDR1 MDHEN and CDR2 SYDVKM come from the germline V gene. This CDR3 spans 15 amino acids. The CDR3, as DNA: TGTGCCAGCAGTCTTTTGGCGGACAGAGATCAGCCCCAGCATTTT. Its protein product is CASSLLADRDQPQHF.

V is TRBV5-1 and J is TRBJ1-1; D possibly corresponds to TRBD1 (6 bases). The CDR3 loop spans 14 amino acids. Germline V gene data show CDR1 as SGHRS and CDR2 as YFSETQ. Trimming removed 4 bases from V and 1 base from J, with 11 bases in between. The CDR3 reads CASSMGHRNTEAFF. CDR3 DNA sequence: TGCGCCAGCAGCATGGGACATCGGAACACTGAAGCTTTCTTT.

This chain uses TRBV27 with TRBJ2-3, with D tentatively TRBD1 (6 bases). The germline V gene encodes CDR1 MNHEY and CDR2 SMNVEV (reference sequence). This CDR3 spans 13 amino acids. V was trimmed by 10 bases and J by 3 bases, leaving 14 bases between them. The CDR3 loop reads CATQGFWTDTQYF. The CDR3, as DNA: TGTGCCACCCAGGGGTTCTGGACAGATACGCAGTATTTT.

The count of this clone is one. The CDR3 region is CASSIQGGGTEAFF. CDR3 DNA sequence: TGTGCCAGTAGTATCCAGGGAGGGGGCACTGAAGCTTTCTTT. This chain joins TRBV19 and TRBJ1-1; D might be TRBD1 (6 bases). This CDR3 comprises 14 residues. The ends were cut back, 3 bases at V and 4 bases at J, with 12 bases in the middle. Germline CDR1 is LNHDA and CDR2 is SQIVND (reference sequence).

The table lists this clone with a count of one. The V and J genes are TRBV7-3 and TRBJ2-1, with 7 bases aligning to TRBD2. V dropped 2 bases and J dropped 5; count of bases not matched to a gene: 3. The CDR3 is made up of 14 amino acids. Germline V gene lookup returns CDR1 SGHTA and CDR2 FQGTGA. In DNA, the CDR3 is TGTGCCAGCAGCTTATCGGGACTAAACAATGAGCAGTTCTTC. Translation: CASSLSGLNNEQFF.

The chain couples TRBV6-6 to TRBJ2-1, with 8 bases fitting TRBD2. J lost 5 bases, V lost 2 bases, and 5 bases had no gene match. The CDR3 is made up of 15 amino acids. Germline CDR1 reads MNHNY; CDR2 reads SVGAGI (reference sequence). The CDR3 nucleotides read TGTGCCAGCAGTTACACGGGGGGGAGAAACAATGAGCAGTTCTTC. Its translation: CASSYTGGRNNEQFF.